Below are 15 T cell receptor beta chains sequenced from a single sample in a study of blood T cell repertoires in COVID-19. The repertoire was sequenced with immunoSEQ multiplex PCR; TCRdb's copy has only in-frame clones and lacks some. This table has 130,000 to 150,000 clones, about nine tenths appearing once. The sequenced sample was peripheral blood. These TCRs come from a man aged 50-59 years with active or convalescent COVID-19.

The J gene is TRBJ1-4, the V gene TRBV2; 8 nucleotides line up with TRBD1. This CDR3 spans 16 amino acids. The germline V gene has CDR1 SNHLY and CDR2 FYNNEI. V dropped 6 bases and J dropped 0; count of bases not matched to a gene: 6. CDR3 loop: CASRGDRMATNEKLFF. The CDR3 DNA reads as TGTGCCAGCAGAGGGGACAGGATGGCAACTAATGAAAAACTGTTTTTT.

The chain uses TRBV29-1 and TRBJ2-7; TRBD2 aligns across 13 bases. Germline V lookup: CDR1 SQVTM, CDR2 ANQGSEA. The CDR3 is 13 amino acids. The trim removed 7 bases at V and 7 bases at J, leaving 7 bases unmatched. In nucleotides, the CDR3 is TGCAGCGCCAGACTAGCGGGGGGTCGAGAGCAGTACTTC. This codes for CSARLAGGREQYF.

The CDR3 protein is CASSPDREGGGYTF. The DNA for the CDR3 is TGTGCCAGCTCACCAGACAGGGAAGGTGGAGGCTACACCTTC. The chain joins TRBV18 to TRBJ1-2; 7 positions agree with TRBD1. The CDR3 totals 14 residues. Germline CDR1 KGHSH, CDR2 LQKENI. Trimming at V came to 2 bases and at J to 8 bases, leaving 8 bases not matched to a gene.

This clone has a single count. The CDR3 reads CASSLGDSRRYEQYF. CDR3 DNA sequence: TGTGCCAGCAGCCTCGGGGACAGCCGTCGGTACGAGCAGTACTTC. The chain couples TRBV6-2 or TRBV6-3 to TRBJ2-7, with TRBD1 matching 7 bases. Per the germline V gene, CDR1 is MNHEY and CDR2 is SVGEGT. The CDR3 covers 15 residues. With 6 bases clipped from V and 4 bases from J, the junction kept 12 bases outside the gene matches.

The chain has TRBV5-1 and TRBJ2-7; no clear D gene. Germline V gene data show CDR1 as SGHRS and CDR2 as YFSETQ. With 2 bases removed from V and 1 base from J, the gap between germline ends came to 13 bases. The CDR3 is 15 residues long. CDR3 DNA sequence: TGCGCCAGCAGCTTCACACCCGGGTCTTCCTACGAGCAGTACTTC. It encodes CASSFTPGSSYEQYF.

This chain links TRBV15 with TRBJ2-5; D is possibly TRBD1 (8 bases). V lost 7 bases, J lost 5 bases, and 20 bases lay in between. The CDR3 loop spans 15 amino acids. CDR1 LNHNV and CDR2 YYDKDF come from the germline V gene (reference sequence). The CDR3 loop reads CATTGGGSFSETQYF. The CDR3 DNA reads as TGTGCCACCACAGGGGGCGGGAGTTTTTCTGAGACCCAGTACTTC.

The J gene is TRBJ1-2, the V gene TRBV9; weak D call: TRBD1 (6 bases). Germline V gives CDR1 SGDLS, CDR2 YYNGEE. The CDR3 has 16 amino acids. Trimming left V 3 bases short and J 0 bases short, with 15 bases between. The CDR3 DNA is TGTGCCAGCAGCGGAGACGTGAGGGGGACTAACTATGGCTACACCTTC. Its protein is CASSGDVRGTNYGYTF.

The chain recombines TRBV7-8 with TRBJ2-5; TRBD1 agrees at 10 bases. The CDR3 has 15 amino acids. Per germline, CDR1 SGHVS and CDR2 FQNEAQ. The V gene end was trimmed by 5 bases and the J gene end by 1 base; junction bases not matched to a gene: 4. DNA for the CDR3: TGTGCCAGCAGCCCCCGGACAGGGGGCCAAGAGACCCAGTACTTC. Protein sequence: CASSPRTGGQETQYF.

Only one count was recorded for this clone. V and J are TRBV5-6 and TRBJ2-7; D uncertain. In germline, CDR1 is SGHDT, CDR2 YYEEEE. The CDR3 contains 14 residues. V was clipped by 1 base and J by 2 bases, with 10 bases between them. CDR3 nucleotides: TGTGCCAGCAGCTTGTCACAGTCCGCCTACGAGCAGTACTTC. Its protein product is CASSLSQSAYEQYF.

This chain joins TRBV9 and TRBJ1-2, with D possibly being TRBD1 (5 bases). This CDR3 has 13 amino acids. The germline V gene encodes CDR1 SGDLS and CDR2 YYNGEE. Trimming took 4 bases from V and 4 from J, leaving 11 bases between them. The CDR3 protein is CASSSDRLYGYTF. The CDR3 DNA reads TGTGCCAGCAGCTCTGACAGACTCTATGGCTACACCTTC.

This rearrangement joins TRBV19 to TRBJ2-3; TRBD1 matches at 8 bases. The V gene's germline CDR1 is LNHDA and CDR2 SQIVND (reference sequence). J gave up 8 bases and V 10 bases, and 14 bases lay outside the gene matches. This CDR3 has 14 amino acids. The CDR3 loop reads CATWDRRSKGTQYF. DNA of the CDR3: TGTGCCACCTGGGACAGGCGATCCAAGGGTACGCAGTATTTT.

The DNA for the CDR3 is TGTGCCAGCAGCTTATCGGCGGGAGGGGTCTACGAGCAGTACTTC. It translates to CASSLSAGGVYEQYF. The chain combines TRBV7-3 with TRBJ2-7; 9 bases agree with TRBD2. V shed 2 bases and J 3 bases; nucleotides not matched to a gene: 5. The CDR3 length is 15 residues. The germline gives CDR1 SGHTA, CDR2 FQGTGA. Using reference TRBV7-3 and TRBJ2-7 for the parts outside the CDR3, the full variable domain is GAGVSQTPSNKVTEKGKYVELRCDPISGHTALYWYRQSLGQGPEFLIYFQGTGAADDSGLPNDRFFAVRPEGSVSTLKIQRTERGDSAVYLCASSLSAGGVYEQYFGPGTRLTVT.

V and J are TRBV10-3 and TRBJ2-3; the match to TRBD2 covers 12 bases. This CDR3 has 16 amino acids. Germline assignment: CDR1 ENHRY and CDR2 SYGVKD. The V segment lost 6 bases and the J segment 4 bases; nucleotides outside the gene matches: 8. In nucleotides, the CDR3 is TGTGCCATCAGCATACTAGCGGGAGGAAATGCAGATACGCAGTATTTT. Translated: CAISILAGGNADTQYF.

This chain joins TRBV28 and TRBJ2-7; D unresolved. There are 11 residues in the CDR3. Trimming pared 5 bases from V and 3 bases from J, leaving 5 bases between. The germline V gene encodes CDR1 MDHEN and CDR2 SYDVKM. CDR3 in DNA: TGTGCCAGCAGTATAAACTACGAGCAGTACTTC. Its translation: CASSINYEQYF. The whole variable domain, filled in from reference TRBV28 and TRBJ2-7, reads DVKVTQSSRYLVKRTGEKVFLECVQDMDHENMFWYRQDPGLGLRLIYFSYDVKMKEKGDIPEGYSVSREKKERFSLILESASTNQTSMYLCASSINYEQYFGPGTRLTVT.

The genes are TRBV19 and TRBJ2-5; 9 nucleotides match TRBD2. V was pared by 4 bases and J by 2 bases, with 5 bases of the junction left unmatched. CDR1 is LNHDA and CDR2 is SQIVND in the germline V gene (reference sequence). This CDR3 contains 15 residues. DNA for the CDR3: TGTGCCAGTAGTAGCCTAGCGGGGAGGCAAGAGACCCAGTACTTC. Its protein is CASSSLAGRQETQYF.